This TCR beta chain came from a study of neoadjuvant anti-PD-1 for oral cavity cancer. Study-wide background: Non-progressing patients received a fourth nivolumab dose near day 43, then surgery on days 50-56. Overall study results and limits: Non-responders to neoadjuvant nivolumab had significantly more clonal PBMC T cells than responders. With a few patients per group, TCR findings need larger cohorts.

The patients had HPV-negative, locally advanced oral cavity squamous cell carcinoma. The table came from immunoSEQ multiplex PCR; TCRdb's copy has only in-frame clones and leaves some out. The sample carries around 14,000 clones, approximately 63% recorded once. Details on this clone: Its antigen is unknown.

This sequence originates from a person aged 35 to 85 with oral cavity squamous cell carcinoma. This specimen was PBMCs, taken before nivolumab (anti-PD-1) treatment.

CDR3 region: CASSVSGKDNSPLHF. CDR3 DNA sequence: TGTGCCAGCAGTGTGTCAGGGAAGGATAATTCACCCCTCCACTTT. The genes are TRBV2 and TRBJ1-6, with D maybe TRBD1 (5 bases). The V gene's germline CDR1 is SNHLY and CDR2 FYNNEI. The CDR3 covers 15 residues. Trimming shortened V by 4 bases and J by 5 bases, and 12 bases separated the two germline ends.